The 26 T cell receptor beta chains in this list originate from one sample, sequenced in a study of CD8+ T cells in alopecia areata. As the sequencing template, cDNA was produced by extracting RNA and reverse transcribing it. Clones were sequenced by immunoSEQ multiplex PCR, and TCRdb holds only the in-frame ones, with some missing. The sample lists about 140,000 clones, roughly nine tenths occurring once. Treatment: oral pan-JAK inhibitor, 5-10 mg twice daily. The sample consisted of CD8+ T cells sorted from blood, taken at week 4, from a patient treated with tofacitinib. The receptors originated from a human donor with alopecia areata.

The chain couples TRBV27 to TRBJ2-7; perhaps TRBD2 as D (5 bases). CDR1 and CDR2 from the germline V gene are MNHEY and SMNVEV (reference sequence). V was shortened by 4 bases and J by 6 bases, with 13 bases between the two germline ends. The CDR3 sequence is 13 residues long. The CDR3 protein is CASSSGRGREQYF. In DNA form, the CDR3 reads TGTGCCAGCAGTTCCGGACGAGGGCGCGAGCAGTACTTC.

The chain carries TRBV7-9 and TRBJ2-7; possible D gene TRBD1, 5 bases. The CDR3 is 14 residues long. Trimming took 1 base from V and 4 from J, leaving 11 bases between them. The germline V gene has CDR1 SEHNR and CDR2 FQNEAQ (reference sequence). The CDR3 loop reads CASSLGGLPYEQYF. For the CDR3, the DNA is TGTGCCAGCAGCTTAGGGGGCTTGCCGTACGAGCAGTACTTC.

As to this clone: Other DNA sequences of this sample code for an identical CDR3. The rearrangement links TRBV4-1 to TRBJ2-7, with D unresolved. The CDR3 length is 12 residues. The V end lost 0 bases, the J end lost 4 bases, and 4 bases lay between the germline ends. Germline CDR1 MGHRA, CDR2 YSYEKL. CDR3: CASSQDGYEQYF. In DNA form, the CDR3 reads TGCGCCAGCAGCCAAGACGGTTACGAGCAGTACTTC.

This clone was counted a few times. This chain connects TRBV7-9 to TRBJ2-5; D uncertain. The CDR3 extends over 12 amino acids. From germline, CDR1 is SEHNR and CDR2 FQNEAQ (reference sequence). Trimming took 6 bases from V and 5 from J, leaving 10 bases between them. In DNA, the CDR3 is TGTGCCAGCAGTGGTGGGGATGAGACCCAGTACTTC. This gives the protein CASSGGDETQYF.

The chain employs TRBV2 and TRBJ2-2; D is uncertain. From germline, CDR1 is SNHLY and CDR2 FYNNEI. Trimming took 9 bases from V and 1 from J, leaving 9 bases between them. The CDR3 runs 13 residues. CDR3 nucleotides: TGTGCCAGACGGGCAGAGAACACCGGGGAGCTGTTTTTT. Protein sequence: CARRAENTGELFF.

The rearrangement links TRBV29-1 to TRBJ2-5; D might be TRBD1 (5 bases). The CDR3 covers 13 residues. CDR1 and CDR2 from the germline V gene are SQVTM and ANQGSEA. Trimming pared 2 bases from V and 1 base from J, leaving 8 bases between. The CDR3 is CSVESGIQETQYF. CDR3 nucleotide sequence: TGCAGCGTTGAATCAGGGATCCAAGAGACCCAGTACTTC.

This rearrangement joins TRBV19 to TRBJ2-1; 7 bases are a match to TRBD2. The CDR3 has 15 amino acids. CDR1 and CDR2 (germline): LNHDA, SQIVND (reference sequence). V lost 3 bases to trimming and J lost 5 bases; unmatched junction nucleotides: 7. The CDR3 loop is CASSIWEGLDNEQFF. The DNA of the CDR3 is TGTGCCAGTAGTATCTGGGAGGGCCTGGACAATGAGCAGTTCTTC.

The genes are TRBV27 and TRBJ1-1; D gene ambiguous. V lost 4 bases and J 5 bases, leaving 8 bases between the germline ends. Germline-derived CDR1 and CDR2 are MNHEY and SMNVEV (reference sequence). The CDR3 length is 12 residues. In DNA, the CDR3 is TGTGCCAGCAGTTCCACCTTAACTGAAGCTTTCTTT. It translates to CASSSTLTEAFF.

CDR3 nucleotides: TGTGCCAGCAGTTTTGGAGCGGCCCTATACAATGAGCAGTTCTTC. Translating it yields CASSFGAALYNEQFF. The chain employs TRBV27 and TRBJ2-1; D is perhaps TRBD2 (5 bases). Germline V gene lookup returns CDR1 MNHEY and CDR2 SMNVEV (reference sequence). This CDR3 contains 15 residues. Deletions cut 3 bases from V and 4 bases from J, with 13 bases between.

This sequence joins TRBV27 and TRBJ2-7; no clear D gene. Per germline, CDR1 MNHEY and CDR2 SMNVEV (reference sequence). CDR3 size: 15 residues. V gave up 2 bases and J gave up 0 bases, with 11 bases separating them. The CDR3 loop reads CASSLASSNSYEQYF. DNA for the CDR3: TGTGCCAGCAGTTTAGCATCGAGTAACTCCTACGAGCAGTACTTC.

The rearrangement joins TRBV27 to TRBJ1-5; D gene ambiguous. In germline, CDR1 is MNHEY, CDR2 SMNVEV (reference sequence). V shed 2 bases and J shed 1 base, with 6 bases lying between them. The CDR3 has 14 amino acids. In DNA form, the CDR3 reads TGTGCCAGCAGTTTACTCGGGAGCAATCAGCCCCAGCATTTT. Protein: CASSLLGSNQPQHF.

The J gene is TRBJ2-4, the V gene TRBV6-8, with a tentative D call TRBD1 (6 bases). CDR1 is MNHGY, CDR2 SAAAGT, per germline. With 8 bases removed from V and 1 base from J, the gap between germline ends came to 15 bases. This CDR3 has 15 amino acids. The CDR3 reads CASDTGRTAKNIQYF. The DNA of the CDR3 is TGTGCCAGCGACACAGGGCGGACGGCCAAAAACATTCAGTACTTC.

The chain couples TRBV7-9 to TRBJ2-1; D uncertain. The CDR3 is 10 residues long. Trimming stripped 8 bases from V and 6 bases from J, with 5 bases between. The V gene's germline CDR1 is SEHNR and CDR2 FQNEAQ (reference sequence). CDR3 nucleotides: TGTGCCAGCCGACGCAATGAGCAGTTCTTC. Translating gives CASRRNEQFF.

This chain uses TRBV29-1 with TRBJ2-3; a weak D match, TRBD1 (6 bases). V was clipped by 0 bases and J by 2 bases, with 15 bases between them. Germline values: CDR1 SQVTM, CDR2 ANQGSEA. This CDR3 region has 16 residues. The CDR3: CSVEDYRDTHTDTQYF. CDR3 bases: TGCAGCGTTGAAGATTATCGGGACACCCACACAGATACGCAGTATTTT.

The chain has TRBV4-1 and TRBJ2-7, with D unclear. V was shortened by 4 bases and J by 4 bases, with 11 bases between the two germline ends. CDR1 is MGHRA and CDR2 is YSYEKL in the germline V gene. CDR3 length: 13 residues. Written as DNA, the CDR3 is TGCGCCAGCAGCCGTCCCCCGAATTACGAGCAGTACTTC. This codes for CASSRPPNYEQYF.

The V and J genes are TRBV12-5 and TRBJ2-7; TRBD2 matches at 10 bases. The CDR3 totals 18 residues. V lost 4 bases to trimming and J lost 7 bases; unmatched junction nucleotides: 19. CDR1 and CDR2 from the germline V gene are LGHNT and FRNRAP. The chain's CDR3 is CASGSTDAALAGAGEQYF. CDR3 sequence (DNA): TGTGCTAGTGGTTCCACTGACGCGGCGCTAGCGGGAGCGGGTGAGCAGTACTTC. The whole variable domain, remainder taken from reference TRBV12-5 and TRBJ2-7, is DARVTQTPRHKVTEMGQEVTMRCQPILGHNTVFWYRQTMMQGLELLAYFRNRAPLDDSGMPKDRFSAEMPDATLATLKIQPSEPRDSAVYFCASGSTDAALAGAGEQYFGPGTRLTVT.

This clone was detected once. The CDR3 loop reads CAWSAGAGDTDTQYF. CDR3 nucleotides: TGTGCCTGGAGCGCCGGTGCGGGGGACACAGATACGCAGTATTTT. The rearrangement links TRBV30 to TRBJ2-3; 7 bases line up with TRBD2. The CDR3 spans 15 residues. Germline V CDR1 and CDR2: GTSNPN, SVGIG (reference sequence). Trimming took 3 bases from V and 2 from J; bases not matched to a gene: 8.

V gene TRBV30 combines with J gene TRBJ2-4; D gene ambiguous. Germline assignment: CDR1 GTSNPN and CDR2 SVGIG (reference sequence). This CDR3 spans 12 amino acids. V shed 0 bases and J shed 8 bases, with 8 bases lying between them. The CDR3 here is CAWSVYQDIQYF. In nucleotides, the CDR3 is TGTGCCTGGAGTGTATACCAGGACATTCAGTACTTC.

This clone was recorded once. The V call is TRBV7-6, the J call TRBJ2-5; D is possibly TRBD2 (6 bases). The CDR3 extends over 13 amino acids. V dropped 3 bases and J dropped 2 bases, with 7 bases sitting between them. Germline CDR1 and CDR2: SGHVS and FNYEAQ. CDR3 amino acids: CASSLGGQETQYF. As DNA, the CDR3 is TGTGCCAGCAGCTTGGGGGGACAAGAGACCCAGTACTTC.

V and J are TRBV7-8 and TRBJ2-7, with D perhaps TRBD1 or TRBD2 (5 bases each). V was clipped by 1 base and J by 5 bases, with 12 bases between them. Germline assignment: CDR1 SGHVS and CDR2 FQNEAQ. The CDR3 has 14 amino acids. The CDR3 loop reads CASSLGGGWDEQYF. The CDR3 DNA is TGTGCCAGCAGCTTAGGTGGGGGTTGGGACGAGCAGTACTTC.

The chain links TRBV5-1 to TRBJ2-7; 10 nucleotides match TRBD2. This CDR3 comprises 16 residues. Trimming removed 4 bases from V and 5 bases from J; junction bases left unmatched: 12. CDR1 and CDR2 from the germline V gene are SGHRS and YFSETQ. This CDR3 is CASSPTSGPPLHEQYF. CDR3 in DNA: TGCGCCAGCAGCCCGACTAGCGGGCCTCCCCTCCACGAGCAGTACTTC.

This rearrangement joins TRBV9 to TRBJ2-1, with D perhaps TRBD2 (6 bases). CDR3 length equals 18 residues. Trimming took 2 bases from V and 1 from J, leaving 19 bases between them. Germline lookup yields CDR1 SGDLS and CDR2 YYNGEE. In DNA form, the CDR3 reads TGTGCCAGCAGCGTTCTAGACCACTCTGCGGGGTCCTACAATGAGCAGTTCTTC. Its translation: CASSVLDHSAGSYNEQFF. The full variable domain, rest sourced from reference TRBV9 and TRBJ2-1, is DSGVTQTPKHLITATGQRVTLRCSPRSGDLSVYWYQQSLDQGLQFLIQYYNGEERAKGNILERFSAQQFPDLHSELNLSSLELGDSALYFCASSVLDHSAGSYNEQFFGPGTRLTVL.

The rearrangement joins TRBV11-2 to TRBJ1-2; D is uncertain. The CDR3 consists of 16 residues. Trimming stripped 0 bases from V and 4 bases from J, with 15 bases between. Germline V gene data show CDR1 as SGHAT and CDR2 as FQNNGV. The CDR3 DNA follows: TGTGCCAGCAGCTTAGATACGTACGGGCCTTCCTATGGCTACACCTTC. Its protein is CASSLDTYGPSYGYTF.

The chain couples TRBV30 to TRBJ2-7; a possible D gene is TRBD2 (5 bases). Germline V lookup: CDR1 GTSNPN, CDR2 SVGIG (reference sequence). Trimming left V 2 bases short and J 0 bases short, with 11 bases between. CDR3 length: 14 residues. The DNA for the CDR3 is TGTGCCTGGAGTTGGTGGGAGAACTCCTACGAGCAGTACTTC. As protein: CAWSWWENSYEQYF.

This clone was found a few times. The chain uses TRBV6-5 and TRBJ2-1; D remains ambiguous. There are 13 residues in the CDR3. The V end lost 6 bases, the J end lost 3 bases, and 9 bases lay between the germline ends. The germline V gene has CDR1 MNHEY and CDR2 SVGAGI. CDR3 protein: CASSSGVYNEQFF. The CDR3 nucleotides are TGTGCCAGCAGCTCCGGCGTCTACAATGAGCAGTTCTTC.

This chain links TRBV29-1 with TRBJ2-3, with a possible D match to TRBD2 (6 bases). CDR1 is SQVTM and CDR2 is ANQGSEA in the germline V gene. CDR3 size: 13 residues. V shed 6 bases and J shed 4 bases, with 14 bases lying between them. For the CDR3, the DNA is TGCAGCGTGGGAGGCGGGGACGCAGATACGCAGTATTTT. This gives the protein CSVGGGDADTQYF.